This passage covers 26 T cell receptor beta chains from one sample sequenced in a study of blood T cell repertoires in COVID-19. Profiled with immunoSEQ multiplex PCR; TCRdb holds only in-frame clones, not every one. This sample has over 200,000 clones, with around four fifths found just once. The sample comprised peripheral blood. These TCRs come from a man aged 40-49 years with active or convalescent COVID-19.

This rearrangement joins TRBV28 to TRBJ1-2; the D gene is possibly TRBD1 (6 bases). The CDR3 consists of 14 residues. Per germline, CDR1 MDHEN and CDR2 SYDVKM. Trimming took 8 bases from V and 4 from J, leaving 17 bases between them. The CDR3 reads CASQYPRDTYGYTF. CDR3 DNA sequence: TGTGCCAGCCAATACCCCCGGGACACCTATGGCTACACCTTC.

This clone showed up just a few times. The chain joins TRBV5-1 to TRBJ1-6; weak D call: TRBD1 (5 bases). This CDR3 spans 15 amino acids. Per the germline V gene, CDR1 is SGHRS and CDR2 is YFSETQ. Trimming removed 0 bases from V and 7 bases from J, with 11 bases in between. The CDR3 nucleotides are TGCGCCAGCAGCTTGGCCCTTGGGGGGAATTCACCCCTCCACTTT. Amino acid sequence: CASSLALGGNSPLHF. Full variable domain (remainder filled in from reference TRBV5-1 and TRBJ1-6): KAGVTQTPRYLIKTRGQQVTLSCSPISGHRSVSWYQQTPGQGLQFLFEYFSETQRNKGNFPGRFSGRQFSNSRSEMNVSTLELGDSALYLCASSLALGGNSPLHFGNGTRLTVT.

The V and J genes are TRBV12-5 and TRBJ1-6; TRBD1 matches 8 bases. This CDR3 has 17 residues. Germline assignment: CDR1 LGHNT and CDR2 FRNRAP. Germline trimming cut 0 bases from V and 6 bases from J; bases unmatched to any gene: 7. CDR3 residues: CASGLVLTGGVNSPLHF. CDR3 nucleotides: TGTGCTAGTGGTTTGGTACTCACAGGGGGAGTTAATTCACCCCTCCACTTT.

The CDR3: CASSSGQGLAEAFF. CDR3 in DNA: TGTGCCAGCAGTTCGGGACAGGGGTTGGCTGAAGCTTTCTTT. V is TRBV6-5 and J is TRBJ1-1, with 10 positions matching TRBD1. This CDR3 spans 14 amino acids. Germline CDR1 and CDR2: MNHEY and SVGAGI. The V segment lost 4 bases and the J segment 6 bases; nucleotides outside the gene matches: 5.

The chain couples TRBV7-2 to TRBJ1-6; D is possibly TRBD1 (5 bases). Germline V gene lookup returns CDR1 SGHTA and CDR2 FQGNSA. This CDR3 spans 14 amino acids. V dropped 5 bases and J dropped 12 bases, with 17 bases sitting between them. CDR3 in amino acids: CASSPGLGGIPLHF. The DNA for the CDR3 is TGTGCCAGCAGCCCGGGCCTTGGGGGGATACCCCTCCACTTT. The whole variable domain, remainder taken from reference TRBV7-2 and TRBJ1-6, is GAGVSQSPSNKVTEKGKDVELRCDPISGHTALYWYRQSLGQGLEFLIYFQGNSAPDKSGLPSDRFSAERTGGSVSTLTIQRTQQEDSAVYLCASSPGLGGIPLHFGNGTRLTVT.

The V gene is TRBV28, the J gene TRBJ2-7; 7 nucleotides line up with TRBD1. The CDR3 contains 14 residues. Losses at the gene ends were 7 bases for V and 0 bases for J; bases not matched to a gene: 6. Germline V gene lookup returns CDR1 MDHEN and CDR2 SYDVKM. CDR3 sequence: CASTLDRSSYEQYF. The CDR3, as DNA: TGTGCCAGCACCCTGGACAGGAGCTCCTACGAGCAGTACTTC.

This clone was picked up one time. This chain links TRBV7-8 with TRBJ1-3; maybe TRBD1 (6 bases). The V gene lost 6 bases and the J gene lost 0 bases, with 9 bases spanning the gap. CDR3 length: 14 residues. Per germline, CDR1 SGHVS and CDR2 FQNEAQ. The CDR3 region is CASSGQSSGNTIYF. CDR3 bases: TGTGCCAGCAGTGGACAGTCCTCTGGAAACACCATATATTTT.

This clone has a single count. V gene TRBV7-3 combines with J gene TRBJ2-1; 10 bases fit TRBD2. The CDR3 loop spans 15 amino acids. Unmatched junction bases numbered 9, after V lost 5 bases and J lost 8 bases. The germline CDR1 and CDR2 sequences are SGHTA and FQGTGA. The CDR3 DNA sequence: TGTGCCAGCAGCACAGGAGCGGGAGGGCCCCATGAGCAGTTCTTC. Its protein product is CASSTGAGGPHEQFF.

This clone showed up just a few times. Other DNA sequences of this sample code for an identical CDR3. V usage is TRBV7-2 and J usage is TRBJ1-2; 7 bases are a match to TRBD1. There are 12 residues in the CDR3. Unmatched junction bases numbered 0, after V lost 0 bases and J lost 8 bases. Germline V gene lookup returns CDR1 SGHTA and CDR2 FQGNSA. CDR3 nucleotides: TGTGCCAGCAGCTTAGCAGGGGGCGGCTACACCTTC. Translated: CASSLAGGGYTF.

This chain links TRBV21-1 with TRBJ1-1; the table's D call of TRBD1 was not tested on the DNA. TRBV21-1 is reported as a pseudogene. The CDR3 covers 21 residues. CDR3 loop: CASSKAYFRRGQGAANTEAFF. Here the CDR3 DNA reads TGTGCCAGCAGCAAAGCGTATTTCCGTAGGGGACAGGGGGCAGCTAACACTGAAGCTTTCTTT.

This sequence joins TRBV6-2 or TRBV6-3 and TRBJ2-5; TRBD2 aligns across 7 bases. Germline V gene data show CDR1 as MNHEY and CDR2 as SVGEGT. Trimming took 5 bases from V and 2 from J; bases not matched to a gene: 14. CDR3 length: 17 amino acids. This CDR3 reads CASSRVPRAGIQETQYF. The DNA of the CDR3 is TGTGCCAGCAGTCGCGTCCCCAGAGCGGGGATACAAGAGACCCAGTACTTC.

This chain joins TRBV6-4 and TRBJ1-1; 8 bases map to TRBD1. CDR1 and CDR2 (germline): MRHNA, SNTAGT. Trimming cost V 6 bases and J 4 bases; bases outside gene matches: 4. The CDR3 contains 13 residues. CDR3: CASSIDRGTEAFF. The CDR3 DNA is TGTGCCAGCAGCATAGACAGGGGCACTGAAGCTTTCTTT.

The chain uses TRBV5-1 and TRBJ2-1; 7 positions match TRBD1. CDR3 length equals 16 residues. Germline V CDR1 and CDR2: SGHRS, YFSETQ. The ends lost 3 bases at V and 2 bases at J; junction bases unmatched: 8. DNA for the CDR3: TGCGCCAGCAGCTCAAACGCCGGGACAGCCTACAATGAGCAGTTCTTC. This translates into CASSSNAGTAYNEQFF.

The chain links TRBV11-3 to TRBJ2-7; D unresolved. Germline CDR1 reads SGHNT; CDR2 reads YENEEA. With 1 base removed from V and 0 bases from J, the gap between germline ends came to 10 bases. This CDR3 has 15 amino acids. This CDR3 is CASSLVPGISYEQYF. The CDR3 nucleotides are TGTGCCAGCAGCTTAGTTCCAGGAATCTCCTACGAGCAGTACTTC.

The chain is built from TRBV28 and TRBJ1-4; 8 bases align to TRBD1. V lost 5 bases to trimming and J lost 7 bases; unmatched junction nucleotides: 15. This CDR3 contains 17 residues. Germline V CDR1 and CDR2: MDHEN, SYDVKM. CDR3 nucleotides: TGTGCCAGCAGTCTGAGCCGGGGCAGGGGGCAGGGTGAAAAACTGTTTTTT. The encoded protein is CASSLSRGRGQGEKLFF.

V usage is TRBV5-4 and J usage is TRBJ1-4, with TRBD1 matching 7 bases. The CDR3 is 15 amino acids. The trim removed 3 bases at V and 7 bases at J, leaving 9 bases unmatched. Germline V CDR1 and CDR2: SGHNT, YYREEE (reference sequence). The CDR3: CASSSAGTAGEKLFF. As DNA, the CDR3 is TGTGCCAGCAGCTCCGCCGGGACAGCGGGTGAAAAACTGTTTTTT. Looking up the rest from reference TRBV5-4 and TRBJ1-4 gives the full variable domain: ETGVTQSPTHLIKTRGQQVTLRCSSQSGHNTVSWYQQALGQGPQFIFQYYREEENGRGNFPPRFSGLQFPNYSSELNVNALELDDSALYLCASSSAGTAGEKLFFGSGTQLSVL.

The chain employs TRBV2 and TRBJ2-5; D not resolved. V lost 8 bases and J 2 bases, leaving 12 bases between the germline ends. CDR3 length: 13 amino acids. Germline V gene lookup returns CDR1 SNHLY and CDR2 FYNNEI. The DNA for the CDR3 is TGTGCCAGCGTTCTGCGGCCTCAAGAGACCCAGTACTTC. Its translation: CASVLRPQETQYF.

The CDR3 DNA is TGTGCCAGTAGTATAAAGGGAAGGGGATATGAAAAACTGTTTTTT. Protein: CASSIKGRGYEKLFF. The rearrangement uses TRBV19 and TRBJ1-4, with a weak D call TRBD1 (5 bases). Germline CDR1 and CDR2: LNHDA and SQIVND (reference sequence). This CDR3 has 15 amino acids. V was pared by 2 bases and J by 6 bases, with 13 bases between.

The J gene is TRBJ1-6, the V gene TRBV10-3; D gene unclear. From germline, CDR1 is ENHRY and CDR2 SYGVKD. V lost 2 bases, J lost 7 bases, and 12 bases lay in between. CDR3 length: 15 amino acids. CDR3 nucleotides: TGTGCCATCAGTGAGCTTGCCAGGCTAAATTCACCCCTCCACTTT. This sequence encodes CAISELARLNSPLHF.

The chain carries TRBV4-2 and TRBJ1-4, with 8 bases matching TRBD1. The V gene's germline CDR1 is LGHNA and CDR2 YNFKEQ. The CDR3 is 14 amino acids. Trimming cost V 3 bases and J 7 bases; bases outside gene matches: 4. The CDR3 is CASSHGQGAEKLFF. CDR3 nucleotides: TGTGCCAGCAGCCATGGGCAGGGGGCTGAAAAACTGTTTTTT.

The V gene is TRBV5-4, the J gene TRBJ2-3, with D tentatively TRBD2 (7 bases). The germline V and J ends were trimmed by 5 bases and 3 bases, with 19 bases remaining between them. The V gene's germline CDR1 is SGHNT and CDR2 YYREEE (reference sequence). The CDR3 consists of 16 residues. CDR3 bases: TGTGCCAGCAGTCCGGGGGGCGGGAGCGGGACAGATACGCAGTATTTT. Protein sequence: CASSPGGGSGTDTQYF.

The chain is built from TRBV6-2 or TRBV6-3 and TRBJ2-1, with 11 bases aligning to TRBD2. Trimming removed 1 base from V and 4 bases from J; junction bases left unmatched: 0. Germline V gives CDR1 MNHEY, CDR2 SVGEGT. This CDR3 region has 15 residues. The CDR3 loop is CASSYLAGGYNEQFF. The CDR3, as DNA: TGTGCCAGCAGTTACTTAGCGGGGGGGTACAATGAGCAGTTCTTC.

The V gene is TRBV11-3, the J gene TRBJ2-3; D might be TRBD1 (5 bases). There are 13 residues in the CDR3. CDR1 is SGHNT and CDR2 is YENEEA in the germline V gene. Trimming took off 5 bases at V and 6 bases at J, with 12 bases between the two ends. The CDR3 DNA follows: TGTGCCAGCAGCCCAGGGCTTGTGGATACGCAGTATTTT. Encoded protein: CASSPGLVDTQYF.

This clone came up a few times. The gene calls are TRBV30 and TRBJ2-3; 10 nucleotides align to TRBD2. After removal of 4 bases from V and 4 bases from J, the junction contained 5 bases not matched to a gene. The CDR3 loop spans 14 amino acids. Per germline, CDR1 GTSNPN and CDR2 SVGIG (reference sequence). CDR3 coding DNA: TGTGCCTGGAATGCAGCGGGAGGGCCAGATACGCAGTATTTT. Protein product: CAWNAAGGPDTQYF.

This clone was seen once. The chain carries TRBV7-2 and TRBJ2-7; D perhaps matches TRBD2 (6 bases). Germline V gives CDR1 SGHTA, CDR2 FQGNSA. The CDR3 consists of 13 residues. V was pared by 5 bases and J by 7 bases, with 15 bases between. The CDR3 sequence: CASSGLNGREQYF. CDR3 coding DNA: TGTGCCAGCAGCGGCCTAAATGGGAGGGAGCAGTACTTC.

This chain links TRBV28 with TRBJ2-7; 8 nucleotides agree with TRBD2. The ends lost 10 bases at V and 3 bases at J; junction bases unmatched: 5. CDR1 and CDR2 from the germline V gene are MDHEN and SYDVKM. The CDR3 covers 12 residues. This chain's CDR3 is CAIGRGGYEQYF. The CDR3 DNA follows: TGTGCCATCGGCCGGGGGGGCTACGAGCAGTACTTC.